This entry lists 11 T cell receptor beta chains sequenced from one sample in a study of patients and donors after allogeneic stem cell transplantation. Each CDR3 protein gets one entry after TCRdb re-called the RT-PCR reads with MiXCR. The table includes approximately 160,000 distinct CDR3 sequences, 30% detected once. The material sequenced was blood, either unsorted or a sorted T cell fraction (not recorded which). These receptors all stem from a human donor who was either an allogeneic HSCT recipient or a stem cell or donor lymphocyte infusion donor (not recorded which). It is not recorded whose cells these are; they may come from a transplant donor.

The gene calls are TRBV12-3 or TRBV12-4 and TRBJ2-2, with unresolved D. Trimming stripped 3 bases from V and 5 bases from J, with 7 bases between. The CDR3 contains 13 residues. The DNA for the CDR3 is TGTGCCAGCAGTTTCTTTCAAACCGGGGAGCTGTTTTTT. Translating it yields CASSFFQTGELFF.

The CDR3 loop is CASSEYSGYNEQFF. The CDR3 DNA reads as TGTGCCAGCAGTGAATATTCCGGCTACAATGAGCAGTTCTTC. V and J are TRBV25-1 and TRBJ2-1; D is undetermined. Germline loops: CDR1 MGHDK, CDR2 SYGVNS. V lost 0 bases and J 3 bases, leaving 6 bases between the germline ends. There are 14 residues in the CDR3.

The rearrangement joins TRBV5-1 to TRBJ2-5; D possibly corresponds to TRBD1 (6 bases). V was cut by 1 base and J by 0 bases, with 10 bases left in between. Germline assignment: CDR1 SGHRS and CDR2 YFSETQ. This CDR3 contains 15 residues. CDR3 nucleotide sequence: TGCGCCAGCAGCTTGCCGAGACAGGACCAAGAGACCCAGTACTTC. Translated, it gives CASSLPRQDQETQYF.

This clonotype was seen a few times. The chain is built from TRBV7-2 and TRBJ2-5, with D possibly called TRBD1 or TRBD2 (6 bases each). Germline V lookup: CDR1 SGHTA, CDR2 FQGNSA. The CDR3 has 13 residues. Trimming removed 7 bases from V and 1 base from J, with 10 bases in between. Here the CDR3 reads CASIRGPQETQYF. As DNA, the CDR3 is TGTGCCAGCATCCGGGGGCCCCAAGAGACCCAGTACTTC.

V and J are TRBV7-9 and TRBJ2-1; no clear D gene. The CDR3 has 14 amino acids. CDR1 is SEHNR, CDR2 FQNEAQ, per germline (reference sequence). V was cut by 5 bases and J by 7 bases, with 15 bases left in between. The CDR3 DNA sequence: TGTGCCAGCAGCCTTTTCGACTCTGAGAATGAGCAGTTCTTC. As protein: CASSLFDSENEQFF. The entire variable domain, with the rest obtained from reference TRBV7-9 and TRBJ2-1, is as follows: DTGVSQNPRHKITKRGQNVTFRCDPISEHNRLYWYRQTLGQGPEFLTYFQNEAQLEKSRLLSDRFSAERPKGSFSTLEIQRTEQGDSAMYLCASSLFDSENEQFFGPGTRLTVL.

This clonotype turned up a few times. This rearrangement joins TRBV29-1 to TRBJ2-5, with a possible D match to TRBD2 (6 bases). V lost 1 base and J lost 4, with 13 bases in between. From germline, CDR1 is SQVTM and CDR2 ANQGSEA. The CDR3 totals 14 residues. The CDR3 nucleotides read TGCAGCGTTGAAGGGGAGGACGGTAGAGAGACCCAGTACTTC. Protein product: CSVEGEDGRETQYF.

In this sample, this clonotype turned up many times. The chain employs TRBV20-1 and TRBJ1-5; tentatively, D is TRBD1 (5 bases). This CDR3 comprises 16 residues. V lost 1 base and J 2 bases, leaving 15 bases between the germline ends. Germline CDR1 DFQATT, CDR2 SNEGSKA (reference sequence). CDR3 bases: TGCAGTGCTAGAGTGGTCGGGGGTTTCGGCAATCAGCCCCAGCATTTT. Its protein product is CSARVVGGFGNQPQHF.

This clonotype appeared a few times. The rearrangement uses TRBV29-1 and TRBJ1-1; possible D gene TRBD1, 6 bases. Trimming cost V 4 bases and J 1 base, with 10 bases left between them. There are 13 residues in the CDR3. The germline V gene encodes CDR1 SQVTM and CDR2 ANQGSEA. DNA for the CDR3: TGCAGCGTTGTTAGACAGGAGAACACTGAAGCTTTCTTT. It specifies CSVVRQENTEAFF.

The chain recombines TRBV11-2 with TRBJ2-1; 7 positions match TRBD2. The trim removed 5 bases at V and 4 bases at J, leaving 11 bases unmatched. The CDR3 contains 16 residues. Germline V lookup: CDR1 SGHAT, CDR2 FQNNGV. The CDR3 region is CASSGWYTSAYNEQFF. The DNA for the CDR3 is TGTGCCAGCAGCGGCTGGTATACTAGCGCTTACAATGAGCAGTTCTTC.

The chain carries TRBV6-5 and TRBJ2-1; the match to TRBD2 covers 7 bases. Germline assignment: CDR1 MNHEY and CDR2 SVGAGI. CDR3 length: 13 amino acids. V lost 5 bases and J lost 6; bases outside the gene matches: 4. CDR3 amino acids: CASSRLAVNEQFF. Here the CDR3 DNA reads TGTGCCAGCAGTCGACTAGCCGTCAATGAGCAGTTCTTC.

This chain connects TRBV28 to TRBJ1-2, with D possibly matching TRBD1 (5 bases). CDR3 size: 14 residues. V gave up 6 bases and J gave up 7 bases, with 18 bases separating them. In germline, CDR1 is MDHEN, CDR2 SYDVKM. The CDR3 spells CASRQRGVVGGYTF. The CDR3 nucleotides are TGTGCCAGCAGACAACGGGGGGTAGTAGGTGGCTACACCTTC.